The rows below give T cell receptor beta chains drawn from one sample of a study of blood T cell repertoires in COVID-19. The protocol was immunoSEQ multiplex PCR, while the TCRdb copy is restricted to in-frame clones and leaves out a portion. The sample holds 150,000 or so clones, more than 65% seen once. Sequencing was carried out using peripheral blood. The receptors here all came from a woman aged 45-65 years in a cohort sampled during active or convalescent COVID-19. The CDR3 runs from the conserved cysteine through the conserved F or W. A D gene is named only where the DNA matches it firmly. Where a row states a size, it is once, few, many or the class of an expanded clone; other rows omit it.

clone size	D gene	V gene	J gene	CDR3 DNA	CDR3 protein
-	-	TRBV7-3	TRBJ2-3	TGTGCCAGCAGCTTAACGGGGGGTTGGACAGATACGCAGTATTTT	CASSLTGGWTDTQYF
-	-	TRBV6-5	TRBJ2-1	TGTGCCAGCAGTTACACTGCGGGACCTTCCTACAATGAGCAGTTCTTC	CASSYTAGPSYNEQFF
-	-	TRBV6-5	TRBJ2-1	TGTGCCAGCAGTTACTCGAAGTTGTCCCCCGCGAGGTTCTTC	CASSYSKLSPARFF
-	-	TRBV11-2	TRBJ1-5	TGTGCCAGCAGCCAGGGGACCCCGGGACCTAATCAGCCCCAGCATTTT	CASSQGTPGPNQPQHF
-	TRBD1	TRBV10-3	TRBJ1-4	TGTGCCGCCTCTGACAGGGATAATGAAAAACTGTTTTTT	CAASDRDNEKLFF
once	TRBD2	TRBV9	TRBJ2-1	TGTGCCAGCAGCGTAGTGGGGCGGGGGAATTACAATGAGCAGTTCTTC	CASSVVGRGNYNEQFF
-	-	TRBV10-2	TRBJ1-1	TGCGCCAGCGGGGGGGCCCGGGGCACTGAAGCTTTCTTT	CASGGARGTEAFF
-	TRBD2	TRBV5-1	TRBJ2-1	TGCGCCAGCAGCTCCCAGAGGCTAGCGGGGAACAATGAGCAGTTCTTC	CASSSQRLAGNNEQFF
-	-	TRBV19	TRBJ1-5	TGTGCCAGTAGTATCTCGGCCGGCAGCCTGGAGGGATATAGCAATCAGCCCCAGCATTTT	CASSISAGSLEGYSNQPQHF
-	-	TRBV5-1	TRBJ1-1	TGCGCCAGCAGCTTGGTGCAGGGCGGTAACACTGAAGCTTTCTTT	CASSLVQGGNTEAFF
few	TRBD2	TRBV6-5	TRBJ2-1	TGTGCCAGCAGTTTCGGGACTAGCGGGATCAATGAGCAGTTCTTC	CASSFGTSGINEQFF
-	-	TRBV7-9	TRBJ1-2	TGTGCCAGCAGCTTACCTTACGGCAGGGTGGAGAGTGGCTACACCTTC	CASSLPYGRVESGYTF
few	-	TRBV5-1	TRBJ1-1	TGCGCCAGCAGCTTGTCAGCCACAGCGAACACTGAAGCTTTCTTT	CASSLSATANTEAFF
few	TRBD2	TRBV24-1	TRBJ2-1	TGTGCCACGAGAGGACTAGCGGGGGCCAATGAGCAGTTCTTC	CATRGLAGANEQFF
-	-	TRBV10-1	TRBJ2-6	TGCGCCAGCAGATATACAGGGGGGGCGACTGGGGCCAACGTCCTGACTTTC	CASRYTGGATGANVLTF
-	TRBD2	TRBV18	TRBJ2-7	TGTGCCAGCTCGAGCGGGGAAATCGGCGAGCAGTACTTC	CASSSGEIGEQYF
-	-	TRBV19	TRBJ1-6	TGTGCCAGTAGTATTTTGCCCCCTCAGGAGGGTAATTCACCCCTCCACTTT	CASSILPPQEGNSPLHF
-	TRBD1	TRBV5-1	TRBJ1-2	TGCGCCAGCAGCTTGGGACAGGGGGGTGGCTACACCTTC	CASSLGQGGGYTF
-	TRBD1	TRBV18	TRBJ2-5	TGTGCCAGCTCACGCGGGACAGGGGGCACAGAGACCCAGTACTTC	CASSRGTGGTETQYF
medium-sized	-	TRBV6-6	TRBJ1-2	TGTGCCAGCAGTCCGCGAGGACAGTTCAACTATGGCTACACCTTC	CASSPRGQFNYGYTF
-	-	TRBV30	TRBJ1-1	TGTGCCTGGAGTTCAGTCCGTAGACAGTACACTGAAGCTTTCTTT	CAWSSVRRQYTEAFF
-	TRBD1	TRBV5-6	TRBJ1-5	TGTGCCAGCAGCTTAAATGACAGGGTGAGTCAGCCCCAGCATTTT	CASSLNDRVSQPQHF
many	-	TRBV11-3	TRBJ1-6	TGTGCCAGCAGCCAGGGACGGGAGAATTCACCCCTCCACTTT	CASSQGRENSPLHF
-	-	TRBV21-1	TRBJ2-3	TGTGCCAGCAGCAAAGTTCAGGTCGGGCTAGCCACAGATACGCAGTATTTT	CASSKVQVGLATDTQYF
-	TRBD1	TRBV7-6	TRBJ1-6	TGTGCCAGCAGCCCCCGACAGGGAGGAAATTCACCCCTCCACTTT	CASSPRQGGNSPLHF
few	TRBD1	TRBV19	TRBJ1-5	TGTGCCAGTAGTATGCAACAGGGGCATCAGCCCCAGCATTTT	CASSMQQGHQPQHF
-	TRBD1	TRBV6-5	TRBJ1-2	TGTGCCAGCAGGGAGACAGGGGAAATCTATGGCTACACCTTC	CASRETGEIYGYTF
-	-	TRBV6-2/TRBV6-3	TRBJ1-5	TGTGCCAGCAGTCTCAGGAACAGGGCGGAGCATTTT	CASSLRNRAEHF
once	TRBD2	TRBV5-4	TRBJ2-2	TGTGCCAGCAGCTTGGCGAGCGGGGGAAACACCGGGGAGCTGTTTTTT	CASSLASGGNTGELFF
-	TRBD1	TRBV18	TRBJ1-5	TGTGCCAGCTCACCACCGGGACAGGGTGGTCAGCCCCAGCATTTT	CASSPPGQGGQPQHF
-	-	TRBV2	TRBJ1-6	TGTGCCAGCAGTGTCCCAGGGAATAGTTCACCCCTCCACTTT	CASSVPGNSSPLHF
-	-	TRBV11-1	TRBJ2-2	TGTGCCAGCAGTATACAGGGCCCCGGGGAGCTGTTTTTT	CASSIQGPGELFF
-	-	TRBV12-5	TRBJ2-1	TGTGCTAGTGGGACCGGAACGGGGTACAATGAGCAGTTCTTC	CASGTGTGYNEQFF
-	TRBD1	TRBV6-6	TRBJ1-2	TGTGCCATCCCGGAAACAGGGGCCTATGGCTACACCTTC	CAIPETGAYGYTF
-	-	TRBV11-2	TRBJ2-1	TGTGCCAGCAGCTTAGTAGGGGGCTACAATGAGCAGTTCTTC	CASSLVGGYNEQFF
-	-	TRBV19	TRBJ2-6	TGTGCCAGTAGTATCGGGTCGGGGGCCAACGTCCTGACTTTC	CASSIGSGANVLTF
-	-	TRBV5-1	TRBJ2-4	TGCGCCAGCAGCTTGGGGACTCGGGACATTCAGTACTTC	CASSLGTRDIQYF
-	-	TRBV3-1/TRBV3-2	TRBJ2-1	TGTGCCAGCAGCCAAGTCAGGGGTAGTGAGCAGTTCTTC	CASSQVRGSEQFF
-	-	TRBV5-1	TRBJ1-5	TGCGCCAGCAGCTTAAGCGGGGGCAATCAGCCCCAGCATTTT	CASSLSGGNQPQHF
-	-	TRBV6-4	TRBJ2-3	TGTGCCAGCAGTGTACAGGGAGGGACACAAGATACGCAGTATTTT	CASSVQGGTQDTQYF
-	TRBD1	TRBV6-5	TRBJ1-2	TGTGCCAGCAGGGGGGACAGGGGAGGAGGAGGCTACACCTTC	CASRGDRGGGGYTF
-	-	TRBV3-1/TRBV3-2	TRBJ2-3	TGTGCCAGCAGCCAAGTTAGGCGGGGATCCACAGATACGCAGTATTTT	CASSQVRRGSTDTQYF
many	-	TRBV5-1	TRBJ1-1	TGCGCCAGCAGCTTGACAGCTTATATGAACACTGAAGCTTTCTTT	CASSLTAYMNTEAFF
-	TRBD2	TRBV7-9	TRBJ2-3	TGTGCCAGCAGCGGGGTGGGACTAGCGGGGGTTAGTGCTACGCAGTATTTT	CASSGVGLAGVSATQYF
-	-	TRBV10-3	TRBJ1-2	TGTGCCATCAGTGAGACTATTAACTATGGCTACACCTTC	CAISETINYGYTF
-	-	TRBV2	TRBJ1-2	TGTGCCAGCAGCTTGCAGGGCAGCTATGGCTACACCTTC	CASSLQGSYGYTF
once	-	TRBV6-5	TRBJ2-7	TGTGCGAGTGGCGGAGAACCCTACGAGCAGTACTTC	CASGGEPYEQYF